Each of the 7 T cell receptor beta chains below was sequenced from the same sample in a study of cytomegalovirus exposure and HLA in healthy donors. The PCR employed 60 Vbeta primers together with 13 Jbeta primers. Measured with immunoSEQ multiplex PCR; TCRdb has only the in-frame clones, and not every one. The table includes over 50,000 clones, 89% detected once. The sequenced sample was PBMCs. The receptors derive from a young man in good health and CMV-seropositive.

The chain joins TRBV5-1 to TRBJ2-6; the D is unclear. The CDR3 is 13 residues long. Germline-derived CDR1 and CDR2 are SGHRS and YFSETQ. The V gene lost 3 bases and the J gene lost 4 bases, with 5 bases spanning the gap. CDR3 protein: CASSWAGANVLTF. CDR3 coding DNA: TGCGCCAGCAGCTGGGCGGGGGCCAACGTCCTGACTTTC.

The chain has TRBV14 and TRBJ2-7, with TRBD2 matching over 12 bases. Germline-derived CDR1 and CDR2 are SGHDN and FVKESK. V was clipped by 3 bases and J by 7 bases; unmatched bases: 10. This CDR3 contains 16 residues. As DNA, the CDR3 is TGTGCCAGCAGCCACATGACTAGCGGGAGTTTAAGGGAGCAGTACTTC. Encoded protein: CASSHMTSGSLREQYF.

This chain joins TRBV5-4 and TRBJ2-1; no definite D call. Trimming shortened V by 0 bases and J by 0 bases, and 13 bases separated the two germline ends. The CDR3 length is 17 residues. Germline lookup yields CDR1 SGHNT and CDR2 YYREEE (reference sequence). The CDR3 here is CASSLEPLKSSYNEQFF. Here the CDR3 DNA reads TGTGCCAGCAGCTTGGAACCCTTAAAGAGCTCCTACAATGAGCAGTTCTTC.

The CDR3 bases are TGTGCCACCCGGACAGGGGGGGATACGCAGTATTTT. Translating gives CATRTGGDTQYF. The rearrangement joins TRBV28 to TRBJ2-3, with 10 bases fitting TRBD1. Trimming removed 10 bases from V and 6 bases from J; junction bases left unmatched: 4. Germline CDR1 is MDHEN and CDR2 is SYDVKM. CDR3 length: 12 residues. Supplemented by reference TRBV28 and TRBJ2-3, the full variable domain reads DVKVTQSSRYLVKRTGEKVFLECVQDMDHENMFWYRQDPGLGLRLIYFSYDVKMKEKGDIPEGYSVSREKKERFSLILESASTNQTSMYLCATRTGGDTQYFGPGTRLTVL.

The table lists this clone with a count of one. This chain connects TRBV5-5 to TRBJ2-3; TRBD2 aligns across 9 bases. In germline, CDR1 is SGHKS, CDR2 YYEKEE (reference sequence). V lost 0 bases to trimming and J lost 7 bases; unmatched junction nucleotides: 12. The CDR3 has 17 residues. The CDR3 bases are TGTGCCAGCAGCTTGGAAGGGCTAGCGGGAACGAGGAATACGCAGTATTTT. Its translation: CASSLEGLAGTRNTQYF.

Of note for this clone: A junction end diverges from the germline sequence, so it may reflect a read error. V gene TRBV7-9 combines with J gene TRBJ1-4, with 9 bases identical to TRBD1. CDR1 is SEHNR and CDR2 is FQNEAQ in the germline V gene (reference sequence). The CDR3 sequence is 15 residues long. The CDR3 loop is CSSSSMTGGWEKLFF. The CDR3 region has the DNA TGTTCCAGCAGCTCGATGACAGGGGGTTGGGAAAAACTGTTTTTT. The variable domain in full, with the rest retrieved from reference TRBV7-9 and TRBJ1-4, is DTGVSQNPRHKITKRGQNVTFRCDPISEHNRLYWYRQTLGQGPEFLTYFQNEAQLEKSRLLSDRFSAERPKGSFSTLEIQRTEQGDSAMYLCSSSSMTGGWEKLFFGSGTQLSVL.

The chain links TRBV7-6 to TRBJ2-1; 9 bases align to TRBD2. The CDR3 runs to 15 residues. The V gene's germline CDR1 is SGHVS and CDR2 FNYEAQ. V shed 5 bases, J shed 4 bases, and the junction held 6 bases outside the gene matches. CDR3 region: CASSPTSGYYNEQFF. The CDR3, as DNA: TGTGCCAGCAGCCCGACTAGCGGATATTACAATGAGCAGTTCTTC.